The present T cell receptor beta chain was sequenced within a study of T cell responses to AZD1222 COVID-19 vaccine. As to this clone: What it binds is not known.

Notes on the study in general: The donor group comprised mostly white British people and more females; the analysis possibly underestimated clonal diversity. Spike-wide coverage was observed for vaccine-associated CD4 TCRs, with dominant responses at 160-218 and 743-854. Spike-specific TCR repertoires showed rising breadth and depth after two AZD1222 doses. All repertoire sampling was performed exclusively after the peak T cell response.

With V trimmed by 1 base and J by 0 bases, 3 bases remained unmatched. The germline gives CDR1 SEHNR, CDR2 FQNEAQ (reference sequence). CDR3 length: 17 residues. The method was immunoSEQ multiplex PCR; TCRdb's version includes in-frame clones alone and lacks a portion of them. This table holds 140,000 to 150,000 clones, 70% to 90% found once. The chain is built from TRBV7-9 and TRBJ2-1; 10 nucleotides match TRBD2. The TCR was taken from an adult in good health. Sequences were derived from peripheral blood, sampled on day 0 of AZD1222 vaccination. The CDR3 nucleotides read TGTGCCAGCAGCTTAGTTGCTAGCGGGAGCTCCTACAATGAGCAGTTCTTC. Translating gives CASSLVASGSSYNEQFF.